Shown below are 13 T cell receptor beta chains from a single sample sequenced in a study of control samples from healthy donors and cancer patients. Generated by immunoSEQ multiplex PCR, the TCRdb table keeps only in-frame clones and is missing some. This sample yields tens of thousands of clones, of which roughly 91% are seen a single time; over 9.5% belongs to the top ten. The sequenced sample was PBMCs. The receptors were gathered from a man aged 45-60 years with lung cancer.

The chain is built from TRBV7-3 and TRBJ2-1; unclear D gene. The V end lost 1 base, the J end lost 5 bases, and 12 bases lay between the germline ends. The CDR3 runs to 15 residues. Germline CDR1 SGHTA, CDR2 FQGTGA. The CDR3 region has the DNA TGTGCCAGCAGCTTAAAAGTAGGGCTCCACAATGAGCAGTTCTTC. Protein sequence: CASSLKVGLHNEQFF.

This chain uses TRBV18 with TRBJ1-1; D is perhaps TRBD1 (6 bases). Germline V lookup: CDR1 KGHSH, CDR2 LQKENI. The CDR3 covers 14 residues. V lost 2 bases and J lost 6, with 13 bases in between. DNA for the CDR3: TGTGCCAGCTCACCAGCAGGGGAGTGGGCTGAAGCTTTCTTT. This encodes CASSPAGEWAEAFF.

The chain has TRBV12-3 or TRBV12-4 and TRBJ2-1; 9 nucleotides align to TRBD2. V was pared by 4 bases and J by 8 bases, with 3 bases of the junction left unmatched. The CDR3 is 13 amino acids. DNA for the CDR3: TGTGCCAGCAGTTACAGGACTAGCGATGAGCAGTTCTTC. This gives the protein CASSYRTSDEQFF.

The V gene is TRBV19, the J gene TRBJ1-1; D remains unclear. There are 14 residues in the CDR3. Germline V CDR1 and CDR2: LNHDA, SQIVND (reference sequence). V shed 1 base and J shed 7 bases, with 13 bases lying between them. As DNA, the CDR3 is TGTGCCAGTAGTATAGGAAGACGGCCGGATGAAGCTTTCTTT. Translated, it gives CASSIGRRPDEAFF. Supplemented by reference TRBV19 and TRBJ1-1, the full variable domain reads DGGITQSPKYLFRKEGQNVTLSCEQNLNHDAMYWYRQDPGQGLRLIYYSQIVNDFQKGDIAEGYSVSREKKESFPLTVTSAQKNPTAFYLCASSIGRRPDEAFFGQGTRLTVV.

Here the CDR3 reads CASRPLLGEAFF. The CDR3 region has the DNA TGTGCCAGCAGACCGTTACTTGGCGAAGCTTTCTTT. The rearrangement uses TRBV28 and TRBJ1-1, with unresolved D. Trimming left V 6 bases short and J 8 bases short, with 13 bases between. The CDR3 covers 12 residues. The germline gives CDR1 MDHEN, CDR2 SYDVKM. Full variable domain (rest looked up from reference TRBV28 and TRBJ1-1): DVKVTQSSRYLVKRTGEKVFLECVQDMDHENMFWYRQDPGLGLRLIYFSYDVKMKEKGDIPEGYSVSREKKERFSLILESASTNQTSMYLCASRPLLGEAFFGQGTRLTVV.

The gene calls are TRBV6-2 or TRBV6-3 and TRBJ2-1; 8 nucleotides align to TRBD1. V trimming: 2 bases; J trimming: 3 bases; junction bases outside the gene matches: 9. The CDR3 sequence is 17 residues long. CDR1 MNHEY and CDR2 SVGEGT come from the germline V gene. The DNA of the CDR3 is TGTGCCAGCAGTTACGAGGCAGGGGGCCGATTCTACAATGAGCAGTTCTTC. This translates into CASSYEAGGRFYNEQFF.

The chain combines TRBV28 with TRBJ1-3; D gene ambiguous. Germline V gives CDR1 MDHEN, CDR2 SYDVKM. V dropped 1 base and J dropped 2 bases, with 9 bases sitting between them. CDR3 length equals 15 residues. The CDR3 reads CASSLSPFPGNTIYF. In DNA, the CDR3 is TGTGCCAGCAGTTTATCCCCTTTTCCTGGAAACACCATATATTTT.

The V call is TRBV7-9, the J call TRBJ1-1; maybe TRBD1 (5 bases). The CDR3 sequence is 13 residues long. Germline assignment: CDR1 SEHNR and CDR2 FQNEAQ (reference sequence). The V and J ends lost 5 bases and 8 bases respectively, with 15 bases between them. CDR3 sequence reads: CASSPMTQGEAFF. CDR3 sequence (DNA): TGTGCCAGCAGCCCAATGACCCAGGGAGAAGCTTTCTTT.

The chain couples TRBV6-2 or TRBV6-3 to TRBJ1-1; D is unclear. V was cut by 2 bases and J by 3 bases, with 13 bases left in between. The CDR3 is made up of 15 amino acids. Germline V gene sequence: CDR1 MNHEY, CDR2 SVGEGT. The DNA for the CDR3 is TGTGCCAGCAGTTACAGAGGTTTCCCCTACACTGAAGCTTTCTTT. It is translated as CASSYRGFPYTEAFF.

In this sample, this clone turned up once. This chain connects TRBV11-2 to TRBJ1-2; 10 positions match TRBD1. Germline CDR1 reads SGHAT; CDR2 reads FQNNGV. The V segment lost 3 bases and the J segment 7 bases; nucleotides outside the gene matches: 2. The CDR3 spans 13 residues. The DNA for the CDR3 is TGTGCCAGCAGCTTGGGACAGGGGTTTGGCTACACCTTC. This codes for CASSLGQGFGYTF.

The J gene is TRBJ1-6, the V gene TRBV12-3 or TRBV12-4; D is undetermined. V was shortened by 3 bases and J by 9 bases, with 3 bases between the two germline ends. This CDR3 is built from 11 residues. The CDR3 bases are TGTGCCAGCAGTTTCGGTTCACCCCTCCACTTT. It codes for CASSFGSPLHF.

The chain couples TRBV7-2 to TRBJ2-3; the match to TRBD2 covers 12 bases. CDR3 size: 16 residues. Germline-derived CDR1 and CDR2 are SGHTA and FQGNSA. The trim removed 2 bases at V and 4 bases at J, leaving 4 bases unmatched. CDR3 sequence: CASSLRASGRADTQYF. The DNA for the CDR3 is TGTGCCAGCAGCTTAAGGGCTAGCGGGAGGGCAGATACGCAGTATTTT. Drawing the rest from reference TRBV7-2 and TRBJ2-3, the complete variable domain is GAGVSQSPSNKVTEKGKDVELRCDPISGHTALYWYRQSLGQGLEFLIYFQGNSAPDKSGLPSDRFSAERTGGSVSTLTIQRTQQEDSAVYLCASSLRASGRADTQYFGPGTRLTVL.

This clone was counted between two and nine times. The V and J genes are TRBV12-5 and TRBJ1-4, with a tentative D call TRBD1 (5 bases). The CDR3 length is 12 residues. Trimming removed 9 bases from V and 10 bases from J, with 15 bases in between. Germline V gives CDR1 LGHNT, CDR2 FRNRAP. CDR3 bases: TGTGCTAGCTCTGATCGGGGGGGAAAACTGTTTTTT. This translates into CASSDRGGKLFF.